What follows are 10 T cell receptor beta chains derived from one specimen sequenced in a study of blood T cell repertoires in COVID-19 (dated by TCRdb to the early 2020s). Library prep was done by the immunoSEQ multiplex PCR assay. The clones in this table, taken by TCRdb from immuneACCESS, are in-frame only. Not every clone is retained; where verified, under half of the shortfall comes from an unresolved V gene, and the cause of the rest is unknown. Here the sample has fewer than 250,000 clones; roughly nine tenths occur a single time. Together, the top ten hold under 0.9% of the sample. Material for sequencing was peripheral blood. The receptor source for this set is a man aged 35 to 55 with acute or convalescent COVID-19.

This clone has a single count. The chain employs TRBV7-2 and TRBJ2-2, with 7 bases aligning to TRBD2. V lost 3 bases, J lost 4 bases, and 2 bases stayed unmatched. CDR1 is SGHTA, CDR2 FQGNSA, per germline. This CDR3 contains 14 residues. The CDR3 sequence: CASSFERGTGELFF. In DNA form, the CDR3 reads TGTGCCAGCAGCTTTGAGCGGGGCACCGGGGAGCTGTTTTTT. Full variable domain (rest looked up from reference TRBV7-2 and TRBJ2-2): GAGVSQSPSNKVTEKGKDVELRCDPISGHTALYWYRQSLGQGLEFLIYFQGNSAPDKSGLPSDRFSAERTGGSVSTLTIQRTQQEDSAVYLCASSFERGTGELFFGEGSRLTVL.

In this sample, this clone turned up a few times. The chain is built from TRBV6-5 and TRBJ1-3, with TRBD1 identical over 7 bases. In germline, CDR1 is MNHEY, CDR2 SVGAGI. The CDR3 runs to 13 residues. J gave up 4 bases and V 6 bases, and 3 bases lay outside the gene matches. The CDR3, as DNA: TGTGCCAGCAGCCAGGGGGTCGGAAACACCATATATTTT. It codes for CASSQGVGNTIYF.

This clone was seen a few times. In DNA form, the CDR3 reads TGTGCCAGCAGCTTAGCCGGACAGGGGGTTACGGAGACCCAGTACTTC. Translated, it gives CASSLAGQGVTETQYF. This chain joins TRBV7-2 and TRBJ2-5; 10 nucleotides match TRBD1. The length of the CDR3 is 16 residues. The V gene end was trimmed by 0 bases and the J gene end by 5 bases; junction bases not matched to a gene: 6. From germline, CDR1 is SGHTA and CDR2 FQGNSA.

This chain uses TRBV19 with TRBJ1-2, with 8 nucleotides matching TRBD1. From germline, CDR1 is LNHDA and CDR2 SQIVND (reference sequence). With V trimmed by 5 bases and J by 3 bases, 11 bases remained unmatched. The CDR3 is made up of 16 amino acids. The CDR3 reads CASSDRSGTGDYGYTF. Here the CDR3 DNA reads TGTGCCAGTAGTGACAGGAGCGGGACAGGTGACTATGGCTACACCTTC.

This clone has just a few counts. The J gene is TRBJ2-7, the V gene TRBV14; a weak D match, TRBD1 (5 bases). V was shortened by 1 base and J by 0 bases, with 16 bases between the two germline ends. The CDR3 covers 17 residues. The germline V gene has CDR1 SGHDN and CDR2 FVKESK. CDR3 sequence (DNA): TGTGCCAGCAGCCAAGTTCGCGGACAAAGCCGCTCCTACGAGCAGTACTTC. Its protein product is CASSQVRGQSRSYEQYF.

V and J are TRBV3-1 (or the pseudogene TRBV3-2) and TRBJ2-7; perhaps TRBD2 as D (6 bases). V dropped 4 bases and J dropped 7 bases, with 23 bases sitting between them. Germline V CDR1 and CDR2: LGHDT, YNNKEL (reference sequence). The length of the CDR3 is 16 residues. The CDR3 DNA is TGTGCCAGCAGCCGCCAACCGGGACTCATCCTTAGTGAGCAGTACTTC. As protein: CASSRQPGLILSEQYF.

The chain recombines TRBV27 with TRBJ2-3; D possibly corresponds to TRBD1 (6 bases). The CDR3 totals 15 residues. Germline CDR1 and CDR2: MNHEY and SMNVEV (reference sequence). Between the trimmed V and J ends, which lost 5 bases and 2 bases, there was a span of 14 bases. The CDR3 is CASSPWTANTDTQYF. The CDR3 DNA follows: TGTGCCAGCAGTCCTTGGACAGCCAACACAGATACGCAGTATTTT.

V is TRBV29-1 and J is TRBJ2-7, with D possibly TRBD2 on 6 matching bases. CDR1 and CDR2 from the germline V gene are SQVTM and ANQGSEA. This CDR3 region has 9 residues. The CDR3: CSGRPEQYF. CDR3 bases: TGCAGTGGGAGGCCAGAGCAGTACTTC.

This clone appeared once. The gene calls are TRBV6-4 and TRBJ2-1, with 8 bases aligning to TRBD2. CDR1 MRHNA and CDR2 SNTAGT come from the germline V gene. The CDR3 contains 16 residues. The junction had 14 bases not matched to a gene; V was cut back by 5 bases and J by 8 bases. As DNA, the CDR3 is TGTGCCAGCAGTCCCTGTAATAGCGGGAACTTAGATGAGCAGTTCTTC. It codes for CASSPCNSGNLDEQFF.

J is TRBJ1-1 and V is TRBV19; D is possibly TRBD1 (6 bases). CDR3 length: 14 residues. Germline CDR1 is LNHDA and CDR2 is SQIVND (reference sequence). Trimming left V 2 bases short and J 5 bases short, with 12 bases between. For the CDR3, the DNA is TGTGCCAGTAGTATATCGAGGGGGTGGACTGAAGCTTTCTTT. Translated, it gives CASSISRGWTEAFF.